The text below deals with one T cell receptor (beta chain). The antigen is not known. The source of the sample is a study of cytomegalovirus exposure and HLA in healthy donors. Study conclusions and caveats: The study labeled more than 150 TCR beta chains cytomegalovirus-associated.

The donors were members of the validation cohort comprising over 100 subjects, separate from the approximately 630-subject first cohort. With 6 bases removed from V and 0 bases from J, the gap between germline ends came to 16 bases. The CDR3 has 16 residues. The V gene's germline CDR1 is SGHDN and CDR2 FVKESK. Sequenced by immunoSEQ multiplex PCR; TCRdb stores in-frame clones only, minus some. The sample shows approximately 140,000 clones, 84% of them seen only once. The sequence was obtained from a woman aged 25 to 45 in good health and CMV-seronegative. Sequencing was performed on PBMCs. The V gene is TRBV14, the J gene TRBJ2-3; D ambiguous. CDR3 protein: CASRAGRPYSTDTQYF. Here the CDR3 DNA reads TGTGCCAGCAGAGCAGGTCGCCCCTATAGCACAGATACGCAGTATTTT. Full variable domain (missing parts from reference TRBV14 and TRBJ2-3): EAGVTQFPSHSVIEKGQTVTLRCDPISGHDNLYWYRRVMGKEIKFLLHFVKESKQDESGMPNNRFLAERTGGTYSTLKVQPAELEDSGVYFCASRAGRPYSTDTQYFGPGTRLTVL.